This entry features one T cell receptor (beta chain) sequence. These data belong to a study of CD8 T cells in ankylosing spondylitis. Germline loops: CDR1 GTSNPN, CDR2 SVGIG (reference sequence). This CDR3 is 13 amino acids long. V dropped 4 bases and J dropped 0; count of bases not matched to a gene: 1. TCRdb reanalysed the 5' RACE reads using MiXCR and keeps one entry per CDR3 protein. This sample has roughly 170,000 distinct CDR3 sequences; around a tenth occur once, and the top ten carry about 14%. V usage is TRBV30 and J usage is TRBJ2-3; 7 positions agree with TRBD2. Sequencing used blood, either unsorted or a sorted T cell fraction (not recorded which). This TCR was recovered from a female donor with ankylosing spondylitis or in good health (not recorded which). The DNA of the CDR3 is TGTGCCTGGACTAGCGGTAGCACAGATACGCAGTATTTT. It codes for CAWTSGSTDTQYF.